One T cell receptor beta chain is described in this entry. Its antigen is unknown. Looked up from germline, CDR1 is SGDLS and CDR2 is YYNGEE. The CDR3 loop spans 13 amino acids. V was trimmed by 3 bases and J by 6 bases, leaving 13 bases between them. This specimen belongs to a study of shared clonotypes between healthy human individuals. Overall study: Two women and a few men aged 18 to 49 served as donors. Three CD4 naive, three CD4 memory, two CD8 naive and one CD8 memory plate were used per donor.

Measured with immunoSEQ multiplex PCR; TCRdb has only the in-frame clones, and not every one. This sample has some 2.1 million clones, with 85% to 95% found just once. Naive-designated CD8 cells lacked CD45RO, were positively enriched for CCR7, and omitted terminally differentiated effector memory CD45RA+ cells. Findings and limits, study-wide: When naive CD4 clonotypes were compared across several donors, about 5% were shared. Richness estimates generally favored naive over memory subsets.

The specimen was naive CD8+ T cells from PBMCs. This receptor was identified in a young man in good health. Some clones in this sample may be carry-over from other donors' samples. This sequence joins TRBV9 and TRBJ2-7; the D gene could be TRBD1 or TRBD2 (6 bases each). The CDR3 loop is CASSALQGGEQYF. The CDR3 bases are TGTGCCAGCAGCGCCTTACAGGGAGGCGAGCAGTACTTC.